This TCR beta chain was profiled in a study of T cells in Graves' hyperthyroidism and ophthalmopathy. The TCR beta CDR3 regions underwent amplification using RNA transcripts as the source. Primed by the HTBI set, a first-round RT-PCR was run on the TCR CDR3. TCRdb used MiXCR to reprocess the multiplex PCR reads, holding one entry per CDR3 protein. The data show 450,000 to 700,000 distinct CDR3 sequences, about 43% seen once. CDR1 and CDR2 from the germline V gene are SGHRS and YFSETQ. Trimming took 3 bases from V and 5 from J, leaving 20 bases between them. The CDR3 totals 16 residues. This clonotype came up many times.

The sequence came from an adult woman with Graves' disease, either hyperthyroidism or ophthalmopathy (not recorded which). The chain is built from TRBV5-1 and TRBJ2-5, with D possibly matching TRBD2 (6 bases). The sequenced material came from peripheral blood or thyroid tissue (not recorded which). CDR3 residues: CASSSGLKGIAETQYF. The CDR3 nucleotides read TGCGCCAGCAGCTCGGGACTGAAGGGAATAGCCGAGACCCAGTACTTC.